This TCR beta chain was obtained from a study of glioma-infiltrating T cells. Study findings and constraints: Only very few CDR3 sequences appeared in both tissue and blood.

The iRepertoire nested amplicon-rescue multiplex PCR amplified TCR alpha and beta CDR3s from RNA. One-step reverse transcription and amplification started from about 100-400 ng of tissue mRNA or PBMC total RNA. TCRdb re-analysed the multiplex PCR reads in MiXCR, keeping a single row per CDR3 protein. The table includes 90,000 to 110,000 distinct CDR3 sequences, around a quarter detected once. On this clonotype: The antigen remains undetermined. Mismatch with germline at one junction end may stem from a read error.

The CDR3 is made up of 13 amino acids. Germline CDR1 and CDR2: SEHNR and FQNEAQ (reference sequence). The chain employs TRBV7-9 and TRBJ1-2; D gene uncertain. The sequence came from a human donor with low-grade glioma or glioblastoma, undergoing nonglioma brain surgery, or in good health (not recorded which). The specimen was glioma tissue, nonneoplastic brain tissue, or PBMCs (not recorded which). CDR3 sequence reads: CTSSLEALVGYTF. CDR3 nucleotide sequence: TGTACCAGCAGCTTAGAGGCCCTCGTCGGCTACACCTTC. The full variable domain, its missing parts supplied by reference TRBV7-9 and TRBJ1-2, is DTGVSQNPRHKITKRGQNVTFRCDPISEHNRLYWYRQTLGQGPEFLTYFQNEAQLEKSRLLSDRFSAERPKGSFSTLEIQRTEQGDSAMYLCTSSLEALVGYTFGSGTRLTVV.